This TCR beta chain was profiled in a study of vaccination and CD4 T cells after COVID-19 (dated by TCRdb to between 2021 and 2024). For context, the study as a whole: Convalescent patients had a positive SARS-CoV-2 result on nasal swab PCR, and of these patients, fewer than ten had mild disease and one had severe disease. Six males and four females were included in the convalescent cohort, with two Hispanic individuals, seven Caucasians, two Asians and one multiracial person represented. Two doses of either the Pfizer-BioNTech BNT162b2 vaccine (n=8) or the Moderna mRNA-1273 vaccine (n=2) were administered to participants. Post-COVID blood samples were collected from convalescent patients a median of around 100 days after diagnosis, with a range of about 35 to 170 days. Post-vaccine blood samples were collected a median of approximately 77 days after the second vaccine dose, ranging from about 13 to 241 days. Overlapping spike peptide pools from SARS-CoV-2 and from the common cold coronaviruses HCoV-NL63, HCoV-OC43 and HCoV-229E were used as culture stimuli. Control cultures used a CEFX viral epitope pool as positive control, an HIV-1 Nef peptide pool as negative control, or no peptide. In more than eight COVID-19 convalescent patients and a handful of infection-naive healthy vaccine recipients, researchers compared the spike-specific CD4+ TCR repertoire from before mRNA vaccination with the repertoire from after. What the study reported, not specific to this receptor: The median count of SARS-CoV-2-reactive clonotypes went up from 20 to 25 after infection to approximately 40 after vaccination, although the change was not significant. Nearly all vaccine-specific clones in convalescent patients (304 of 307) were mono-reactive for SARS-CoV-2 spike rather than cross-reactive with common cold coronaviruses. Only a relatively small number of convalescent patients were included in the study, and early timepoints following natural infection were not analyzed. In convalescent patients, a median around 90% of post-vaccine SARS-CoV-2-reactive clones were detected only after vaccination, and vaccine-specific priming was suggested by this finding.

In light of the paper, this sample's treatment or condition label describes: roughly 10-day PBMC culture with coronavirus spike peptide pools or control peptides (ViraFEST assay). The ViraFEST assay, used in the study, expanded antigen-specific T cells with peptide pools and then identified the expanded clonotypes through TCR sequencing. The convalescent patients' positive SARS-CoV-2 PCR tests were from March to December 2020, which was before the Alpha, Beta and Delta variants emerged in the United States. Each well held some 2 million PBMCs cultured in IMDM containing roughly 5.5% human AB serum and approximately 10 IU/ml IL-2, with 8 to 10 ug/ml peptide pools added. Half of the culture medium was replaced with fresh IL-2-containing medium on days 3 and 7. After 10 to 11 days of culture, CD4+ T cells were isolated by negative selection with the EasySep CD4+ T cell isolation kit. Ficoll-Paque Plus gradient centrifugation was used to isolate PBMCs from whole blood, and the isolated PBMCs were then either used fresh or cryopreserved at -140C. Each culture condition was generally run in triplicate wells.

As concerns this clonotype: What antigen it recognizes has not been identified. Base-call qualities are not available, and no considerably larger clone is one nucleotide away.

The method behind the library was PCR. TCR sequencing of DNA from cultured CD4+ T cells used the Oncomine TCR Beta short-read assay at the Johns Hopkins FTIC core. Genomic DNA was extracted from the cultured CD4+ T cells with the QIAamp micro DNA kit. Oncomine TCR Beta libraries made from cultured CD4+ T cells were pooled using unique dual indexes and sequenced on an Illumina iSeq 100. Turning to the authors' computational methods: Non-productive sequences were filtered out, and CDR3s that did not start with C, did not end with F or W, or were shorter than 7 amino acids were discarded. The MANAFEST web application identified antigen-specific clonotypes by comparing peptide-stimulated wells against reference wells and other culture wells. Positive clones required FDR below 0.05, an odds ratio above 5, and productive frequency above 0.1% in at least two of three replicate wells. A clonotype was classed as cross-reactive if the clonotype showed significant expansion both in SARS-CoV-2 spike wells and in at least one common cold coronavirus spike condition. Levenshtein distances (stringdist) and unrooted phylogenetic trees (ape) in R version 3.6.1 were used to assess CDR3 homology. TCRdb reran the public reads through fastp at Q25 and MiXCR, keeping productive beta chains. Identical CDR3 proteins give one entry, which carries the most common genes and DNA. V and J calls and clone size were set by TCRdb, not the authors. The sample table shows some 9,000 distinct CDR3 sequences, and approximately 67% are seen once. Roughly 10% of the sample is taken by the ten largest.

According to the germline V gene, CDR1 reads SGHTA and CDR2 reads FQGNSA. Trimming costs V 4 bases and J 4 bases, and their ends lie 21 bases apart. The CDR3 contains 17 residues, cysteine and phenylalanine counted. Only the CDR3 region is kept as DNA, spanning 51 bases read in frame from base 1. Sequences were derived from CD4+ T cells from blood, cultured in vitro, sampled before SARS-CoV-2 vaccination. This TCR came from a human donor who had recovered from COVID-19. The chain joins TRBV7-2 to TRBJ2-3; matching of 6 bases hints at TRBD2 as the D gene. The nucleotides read TGTGCCAGCAGCTCACCGGAAGGGACTCTATTTGCAGATACGCAGTATTTT. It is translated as CASSSPEGTLFADTQYF.